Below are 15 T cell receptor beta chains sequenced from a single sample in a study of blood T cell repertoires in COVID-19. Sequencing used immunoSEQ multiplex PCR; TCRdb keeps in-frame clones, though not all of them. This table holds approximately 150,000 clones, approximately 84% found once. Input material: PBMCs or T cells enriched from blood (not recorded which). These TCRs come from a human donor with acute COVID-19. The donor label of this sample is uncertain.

CDR3 nucleotide sequence: TGTGCCAGCAGCTCTCCCGGACAGGGGGCAACTGAAGCTTTCTTT. Protein: CASSSPGQGATEAFF. The chain links TRBV5-4 to TRBJ1-1, with 11 bases that match TRBD1. The germline CDR1 and CDR2 sequences are SGHNT and YYREEE (reference sequence). Trimming cost V 3 bases and J 5 bases; bases outside gene matches: 6. The CDR3 runs to 15 residues.

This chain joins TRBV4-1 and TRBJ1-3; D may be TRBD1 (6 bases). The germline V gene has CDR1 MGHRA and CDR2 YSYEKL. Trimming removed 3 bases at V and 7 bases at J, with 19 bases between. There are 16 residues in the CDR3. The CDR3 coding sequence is TGCGCCAGCAGCCAGCTTACGGGACAATGGGGGAACACCATATATTTT. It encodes CASSQLTGQWGNTIYF.

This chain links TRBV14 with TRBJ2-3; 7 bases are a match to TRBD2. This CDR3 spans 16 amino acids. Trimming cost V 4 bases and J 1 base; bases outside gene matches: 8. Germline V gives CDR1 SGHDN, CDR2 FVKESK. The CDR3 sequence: CASSPRLSGGTDTQYF. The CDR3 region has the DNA TGTGCCAGCAGCCCCCGTCTGAGCGGGGGCACAGATACGCAGTATTTT. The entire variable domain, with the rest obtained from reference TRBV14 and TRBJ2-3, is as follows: EAGVTQFPSHSVIEKGQTVTLRCDPISGHDNLYWYRRVMGKEIKFLLHFVKESKQDESGMPNNRFLAERTGGTYSTLKVQPAELEDSGVYFCASSPRLSGGTDTQYFGPGTRLTVL.

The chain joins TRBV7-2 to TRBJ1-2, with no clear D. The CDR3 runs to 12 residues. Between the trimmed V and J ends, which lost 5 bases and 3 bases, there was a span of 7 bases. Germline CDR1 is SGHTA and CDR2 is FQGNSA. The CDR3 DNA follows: TGTGCCAGCAGCAGGAGTTACTATGGCTACACCTTC. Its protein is CASSRSYYGYTF.

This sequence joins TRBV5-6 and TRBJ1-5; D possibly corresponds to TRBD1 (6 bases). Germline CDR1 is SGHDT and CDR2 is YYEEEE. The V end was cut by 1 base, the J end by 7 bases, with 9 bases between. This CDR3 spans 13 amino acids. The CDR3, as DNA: TGTGCCAGCAGCTTGAAGGGGACACAGCCCCAGCATTTT. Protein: CASSLKGTQPQHF.

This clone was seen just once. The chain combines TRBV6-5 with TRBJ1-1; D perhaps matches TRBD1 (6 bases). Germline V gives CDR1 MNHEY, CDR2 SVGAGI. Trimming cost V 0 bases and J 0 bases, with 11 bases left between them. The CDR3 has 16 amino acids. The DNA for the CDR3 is TGTGCCAGCAGTTACTCCAGACAGGATTTGAACACTGAAGCTTTCTTT. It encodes CASSYSRQDLNTEAFF.

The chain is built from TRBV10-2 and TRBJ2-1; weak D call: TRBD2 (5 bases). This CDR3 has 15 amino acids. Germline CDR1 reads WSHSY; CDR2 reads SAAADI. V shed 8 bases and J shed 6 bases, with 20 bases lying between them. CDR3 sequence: CASSREGFKGNEQFF. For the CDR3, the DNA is TGCGCCAGCTCCCGCGAGGGCTTTAAAGGCAATGAGCAGTTCTTC.

In DNA form, the CDR3 reads TGTGCCAGCAGCATATCCGGGACAGCGATCACTGAAGCTTTCTTT. The encoded protein is CASSISGTAITEAFF. The chain links TRBV5-5 to TRBJ1-1; 7 nucleotides align to TRBD1. V shed 4 bases and J 4 bases; nucleotides not matched to a gene: 10. From germline, CDR1 is SGHKS and CDR2 YYEKEE (reference sequence). The CDR3 loop spans 15 amino acids.

Here the CDR3 DNA reads TGTGCCAGCAGTGTAGCGGGGCTCACAGATACGCAGTATTTT. It encodes CASSVAGLTDTQYF. V is TRBV5-6 and J is TRBJ2-3, with 8 bases matching TRBD2. Trimming removed 5 bases from V and 2 bases from J; junction bases left unmatched: 4. CDR1 SGHDT and CDR2 YYEEEE come from the germline V gene. The CDR3 consists of 14 residues.

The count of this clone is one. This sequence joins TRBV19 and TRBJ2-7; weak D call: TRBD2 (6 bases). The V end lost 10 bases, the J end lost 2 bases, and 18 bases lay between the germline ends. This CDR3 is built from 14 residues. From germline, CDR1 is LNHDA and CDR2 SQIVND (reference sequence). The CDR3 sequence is CATKGRGSAYEQYF. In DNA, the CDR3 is TGTGCCACCAAGGGACGGGGGAGTGCCTACGAGCAGTACTTC.

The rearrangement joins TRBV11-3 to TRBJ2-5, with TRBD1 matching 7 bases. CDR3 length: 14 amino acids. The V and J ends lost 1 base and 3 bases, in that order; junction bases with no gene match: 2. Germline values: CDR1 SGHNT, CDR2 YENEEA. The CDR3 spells CASSLGTGEETQYF. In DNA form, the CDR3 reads TGTGCCAGCAGCTTAGGCACAGGGGAAGAGACCCAGTACTTC.

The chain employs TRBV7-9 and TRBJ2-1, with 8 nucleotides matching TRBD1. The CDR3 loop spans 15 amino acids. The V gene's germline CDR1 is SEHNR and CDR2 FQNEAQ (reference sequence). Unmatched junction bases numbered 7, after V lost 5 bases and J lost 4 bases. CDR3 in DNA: TGTGCCAGCAGCCAACAGGGGGGTACTTACAATGAGCAGTTCTTC. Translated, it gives CASSQQGGTYNEQFF.

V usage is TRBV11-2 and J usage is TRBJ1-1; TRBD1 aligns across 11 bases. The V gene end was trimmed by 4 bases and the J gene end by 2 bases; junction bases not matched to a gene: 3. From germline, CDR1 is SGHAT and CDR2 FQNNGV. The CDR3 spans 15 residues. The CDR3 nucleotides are TGTGCCAGCAGCTCGGACAGGGGGCGCAACACTGAAGCTTTCTTT. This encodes CASSSDRGRNTEAFF.

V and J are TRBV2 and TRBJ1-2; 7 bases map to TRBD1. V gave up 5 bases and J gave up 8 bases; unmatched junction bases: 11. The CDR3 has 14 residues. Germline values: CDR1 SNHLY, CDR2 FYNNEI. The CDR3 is CASSQTGNGRGYTF. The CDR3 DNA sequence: TGTGCCAGCAGTCAGACAGGGAACGGAAGGGGCTACACCTTC. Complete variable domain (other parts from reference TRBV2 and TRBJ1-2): EPEVTQTPSHQVTQMGQEVILRCVPISNHLYFYWYRQILGQKVEFLVSFYNNEISEKSEIFDDQFSVERPDGSNFTLKIRSTKLEDSAMYFCASSQTGNGRGYTFGSGTRLTVV.

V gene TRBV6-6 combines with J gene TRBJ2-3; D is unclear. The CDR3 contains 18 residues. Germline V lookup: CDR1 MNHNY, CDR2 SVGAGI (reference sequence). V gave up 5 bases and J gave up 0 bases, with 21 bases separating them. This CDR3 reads CASSPRSLHYASTDTQYF. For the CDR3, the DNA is TGTGCCAGCAGTCCTCGGTCGCTACACTACGCTAGCACAGATACGCAGTATTTT.